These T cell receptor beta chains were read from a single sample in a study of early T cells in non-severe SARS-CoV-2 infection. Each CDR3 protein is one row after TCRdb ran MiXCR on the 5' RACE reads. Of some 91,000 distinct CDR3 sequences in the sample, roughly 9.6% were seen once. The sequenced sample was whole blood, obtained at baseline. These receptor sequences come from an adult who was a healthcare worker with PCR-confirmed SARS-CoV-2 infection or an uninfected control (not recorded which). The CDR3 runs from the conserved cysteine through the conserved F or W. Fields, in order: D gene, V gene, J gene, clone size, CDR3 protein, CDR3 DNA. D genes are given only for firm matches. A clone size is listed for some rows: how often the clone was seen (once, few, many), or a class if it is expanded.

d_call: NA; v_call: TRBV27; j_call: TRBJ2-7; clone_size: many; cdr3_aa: CASSPSRLPTGNEQYF; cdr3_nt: TGTGCCAGCAGCCCCTCCCGGCTCCCGACAGGTAACGAGCAGTACTTC
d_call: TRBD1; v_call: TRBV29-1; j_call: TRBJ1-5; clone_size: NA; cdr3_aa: CSVQGAVGQPQHF; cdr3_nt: TGCAGCGTGCAGGGGGCTGTGGGTCAGCCCCAGCATTTT
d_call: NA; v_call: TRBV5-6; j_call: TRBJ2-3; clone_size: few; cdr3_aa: CASVGLRRATDTQYF; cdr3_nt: TGTGCCAGCGTTGGACTGAGACGGGCCACAGATACGCAGTATTTT
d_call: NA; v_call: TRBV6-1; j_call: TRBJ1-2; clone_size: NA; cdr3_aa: CASRTTGAYGYTF; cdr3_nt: TGTGCCAGCAGGACGACAGGTGCCTATGGCTACACCTTC
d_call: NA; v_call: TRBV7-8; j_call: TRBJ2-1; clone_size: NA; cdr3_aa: CASSQPRPSESNEQFF; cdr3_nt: TGTGCCAGCAGTCAACCTAGGCCCTCGGAATCCAATGAGCAGTTCTTC
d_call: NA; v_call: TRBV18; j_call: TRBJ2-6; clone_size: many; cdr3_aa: CASSATGTGANVLTF; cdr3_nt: TGTGCCAGCTCAGCCACAGGGACTGGGGCCAACGTCCTGACTTTC
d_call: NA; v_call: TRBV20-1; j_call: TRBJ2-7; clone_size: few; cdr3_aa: CSATDLVEGTSYEQYF; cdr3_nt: TGCAGTGCTACGGATTTAGTGGAGGGAACCTCCTACGAGCAGTACTTC
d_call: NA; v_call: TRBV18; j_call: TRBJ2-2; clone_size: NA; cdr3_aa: CASSPRSGLSTGELFF; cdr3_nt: TGTGCCAGCTCACCACGCTCAGGGCTTAGCACCGGGGAGCTGTTTTTT
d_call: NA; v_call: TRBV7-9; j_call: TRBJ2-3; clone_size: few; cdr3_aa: CASSLGLDRDTQYF; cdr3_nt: TGTGCCAGCAGCTTAGGATTGGACAGAGATACGCAGTATTTT
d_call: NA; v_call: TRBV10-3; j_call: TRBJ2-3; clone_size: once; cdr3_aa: CAIGNTDTQYF; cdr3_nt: TGTGCCATCGGAAACACAGATACGCAGTATTTT
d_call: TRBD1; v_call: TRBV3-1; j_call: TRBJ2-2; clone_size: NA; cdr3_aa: CASSPRQGGTGELFF; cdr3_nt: TGTGCCAGCAGCCCTCGACAGGGCGGCACCGGGGAGCTGTTTTTT
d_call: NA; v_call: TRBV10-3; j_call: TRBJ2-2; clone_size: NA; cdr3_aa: CAIRGPGTRFNTGELFF; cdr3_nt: TGTGCCATCAGGGGCCCGGGAACCCGATTCAACACCGGGGAGCTGTTTTTT
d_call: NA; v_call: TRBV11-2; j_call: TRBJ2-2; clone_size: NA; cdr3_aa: CASSMVASYAGELFF; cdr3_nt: TGTGCCAGCAGTATGGTCGCTAGCTACGCCGGGGAGCTGTTTTTT
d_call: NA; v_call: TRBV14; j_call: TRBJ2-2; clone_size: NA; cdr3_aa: CASSQALTSSNTGELFF; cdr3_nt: TGTGCCAGCAGCCAAGCCCTGACTAGTTCGAACACCGGGGAGCTGTTTTTT
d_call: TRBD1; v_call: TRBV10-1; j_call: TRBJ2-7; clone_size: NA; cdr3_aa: CASSGGTDSYEQYF; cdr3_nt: TGCGCCAGCAGTGGGGGGACAGACTCCTACGAGCAGTACTTC
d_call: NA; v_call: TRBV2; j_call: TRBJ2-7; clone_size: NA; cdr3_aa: CASRGGPQSSYEQYF; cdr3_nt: TGTGCCAGCAGGGGGGGGCCACAGAGCTCCTACGAGCAGTACTTC
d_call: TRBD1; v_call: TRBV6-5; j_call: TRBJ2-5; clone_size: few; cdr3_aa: CASKTGNQETQYF; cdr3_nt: TGTGCCAGCAAGACAGGGAATCAAGAGACCCAGTACTTC
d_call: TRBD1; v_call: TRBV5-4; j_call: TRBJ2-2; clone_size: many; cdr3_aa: CASSKTGVGTGELFF; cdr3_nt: TGTGCCAGCAGCAAGACAGGGGTAGGAACCGGGGAGCTGTTTTTT
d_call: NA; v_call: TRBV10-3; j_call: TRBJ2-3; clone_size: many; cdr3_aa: CAISESELASTDTQYF; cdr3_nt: TGTGCCATCAGTGAGTCTGAGCTTGCTAGCACAGATACGCAGTATTTT
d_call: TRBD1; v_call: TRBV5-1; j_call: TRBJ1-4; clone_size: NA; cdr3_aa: CASSRTGLNEKLFF; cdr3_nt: TGCGCCAGCAGTCGGACAGGGCTGAACGAAAAACTGTTTTTT
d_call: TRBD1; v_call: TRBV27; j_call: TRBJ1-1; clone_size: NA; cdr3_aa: CASSVHGSRGVDTEAFF; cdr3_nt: TGTGCCAGCAGTGTCCACGGCAGCAGGGGGGTCGACACTGAAGCTTTCTTT
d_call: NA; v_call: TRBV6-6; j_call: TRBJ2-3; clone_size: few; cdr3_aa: CASSPTSGAGASDTQYF; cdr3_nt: TGTGCCAGCAGTCCTACTTCGGGGGCGGGAGCTTCAGATACGCAGTATTTT
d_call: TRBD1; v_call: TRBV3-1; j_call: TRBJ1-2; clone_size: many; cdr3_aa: CASSRRGRIAGYGYTF; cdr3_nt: TGTGCCAGCAGTCGGAGGGGGCGGATAGCCGGCTATGGCTACACCTTC
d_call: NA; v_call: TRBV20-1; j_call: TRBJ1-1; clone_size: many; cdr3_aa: CSARDLWGNTEAFF; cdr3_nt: TGCAGTGCTAGAGATCTCTGGGGAAACACTGAAGCTTTCTTT
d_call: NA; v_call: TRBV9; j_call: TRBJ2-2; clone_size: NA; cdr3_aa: CASSVGRINTGELFF; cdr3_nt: TGTGCCAGCAGCGTGGGGCGGATTAACACCGGGGAGCTGTTTTTT
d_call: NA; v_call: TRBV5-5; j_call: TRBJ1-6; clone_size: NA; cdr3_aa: CASSDPKTGIYNSPLHF; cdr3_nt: TGTGCCAGCTCCGATCCTAAGACTGGAATTTATAATTCACCCCTCCACTTT
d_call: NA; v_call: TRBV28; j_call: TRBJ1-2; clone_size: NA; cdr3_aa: CANSFLDRNYGYTF; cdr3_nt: TGTGCCAACAGTTTTCTGGACAGAAACTATGGCTACACCTTC
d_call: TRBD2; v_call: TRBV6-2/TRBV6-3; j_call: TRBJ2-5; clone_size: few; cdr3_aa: CASTREREYQETQYF; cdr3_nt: TGTGCCAGCACCCGGGAGCGGGAGTACCAAGAGACCCAGTACTTC
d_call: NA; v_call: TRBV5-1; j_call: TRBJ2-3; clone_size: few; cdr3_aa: CASSEQLDTQYF; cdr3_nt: TGCGCCAGCAGCGAACAGCTTGATACGCAGTATTTT
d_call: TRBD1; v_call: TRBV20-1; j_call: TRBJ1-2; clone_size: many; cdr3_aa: CSASGPTGSNYGYTF; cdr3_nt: TGCAGTGCTAGTGGGCCGACAGGGTCCAACTATGGCTACACCTTC
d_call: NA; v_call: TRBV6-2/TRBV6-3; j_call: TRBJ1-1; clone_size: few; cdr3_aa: CASRQGLEYTEAFF; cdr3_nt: TGTGCCAGCAGGCAGGGGTTGGAGTACACTGAAGCTTTCTTT
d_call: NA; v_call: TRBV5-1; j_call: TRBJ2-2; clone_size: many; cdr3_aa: CASSLVPGANTGELFF; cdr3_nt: TGCGCCAGCAGCTTGGTTCCGGGGGCGAACACCGGGGAGCTGTTTTTT
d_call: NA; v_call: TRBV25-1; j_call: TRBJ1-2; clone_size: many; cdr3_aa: CASSEYYSPPSIGYTF; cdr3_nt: TGTGCCAGCAGTGAATATTATTCCCCGCCAAGTATTGGCTACACCTTC
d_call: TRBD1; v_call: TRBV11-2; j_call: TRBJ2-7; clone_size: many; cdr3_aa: CASSTTGIEQYF; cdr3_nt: TGTGCCAGCAGCACGACAGGGATCGAGCAGTACTTC
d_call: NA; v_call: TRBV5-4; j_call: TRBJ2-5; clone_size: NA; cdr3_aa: CASSLRFSGEETQYF; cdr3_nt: TGTGCCAGCAGCTTGAGGTTTTCAGGGGAAGAGACCCAGTACTTC
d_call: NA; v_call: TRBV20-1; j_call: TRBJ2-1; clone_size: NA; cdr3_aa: CSARRNNEQFF; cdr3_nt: TGCAGTGCTAGGAGGAACAATGAGCAGTTCTTC
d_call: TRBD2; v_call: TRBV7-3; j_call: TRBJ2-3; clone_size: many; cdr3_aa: CASSRASGITDTQYF; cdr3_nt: TGTGCCAGCAGCCGGGCTAGCGGCATCACAGATACGCAGTATTTT
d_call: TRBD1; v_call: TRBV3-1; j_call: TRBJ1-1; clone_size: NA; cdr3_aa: CASSQRRTGGNWAFF; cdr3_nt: TGTGCCAGCAGCCAAAGAAGGACAGGGGGCAATTGGGCTTTCTTT
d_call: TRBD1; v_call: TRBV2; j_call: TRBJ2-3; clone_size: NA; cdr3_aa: CASSEGTGGFNQPQYF; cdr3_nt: TGTGCCAGCAGTGAAGGGACAGGGGGCTTCAATCAGCCCCAGTATTTT
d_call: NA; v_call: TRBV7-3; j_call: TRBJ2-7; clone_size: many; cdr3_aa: CASSLSLLSYEQYF; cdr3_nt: TGTGCCAGCAGCTTAAGTCTCCTCTCCTACGAGCAGTACTTC
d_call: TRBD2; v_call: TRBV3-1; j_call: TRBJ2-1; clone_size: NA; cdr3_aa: CASSQASGGYNEQFF; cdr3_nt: TGTGCCAGCAGCCAAGCTAGCGGGGGCTACAATGAGCAGTTCTTC
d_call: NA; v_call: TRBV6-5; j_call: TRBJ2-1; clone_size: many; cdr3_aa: CASTPGTQGNEQFF; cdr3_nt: TGTGCCAGCACCCCGGGGACCCAGGGTAATGAGCAGTTCTTC
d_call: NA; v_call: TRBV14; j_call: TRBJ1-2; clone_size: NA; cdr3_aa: CASSQVQGSYGYTF; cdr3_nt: TGTGCCAGCAGCCAAGTGCAGGGATCCTATGGCTACACCTTC
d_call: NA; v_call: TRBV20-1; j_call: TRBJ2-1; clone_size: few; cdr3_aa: CSAPRISYNEQFF; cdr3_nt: TGCAGTGCCCCTAGGATCTCCTACAATGAGCAGTTCTTC
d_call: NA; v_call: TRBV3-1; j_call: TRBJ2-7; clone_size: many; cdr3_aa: CASSQAGGGEQYF; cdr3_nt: TGTGCCAGCAGCCAAGCCGGGGGCGGAGAGCAGTACTTC